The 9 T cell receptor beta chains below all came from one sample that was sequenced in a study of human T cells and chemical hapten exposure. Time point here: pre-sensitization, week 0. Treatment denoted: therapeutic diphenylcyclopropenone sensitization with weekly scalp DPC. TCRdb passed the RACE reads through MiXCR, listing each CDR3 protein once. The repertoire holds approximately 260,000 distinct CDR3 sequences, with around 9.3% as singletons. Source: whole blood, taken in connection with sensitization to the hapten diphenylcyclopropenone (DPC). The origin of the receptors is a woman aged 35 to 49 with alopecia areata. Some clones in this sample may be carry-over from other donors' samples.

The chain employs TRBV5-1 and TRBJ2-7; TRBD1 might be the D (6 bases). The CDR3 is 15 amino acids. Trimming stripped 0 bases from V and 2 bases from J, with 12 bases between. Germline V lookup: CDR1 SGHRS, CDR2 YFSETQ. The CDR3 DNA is TGCGCCAGCAGCTTGGGGGACACCGTTCCCTACGAGCAGTACTTC. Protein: CASSLGDTVPYEQYF.

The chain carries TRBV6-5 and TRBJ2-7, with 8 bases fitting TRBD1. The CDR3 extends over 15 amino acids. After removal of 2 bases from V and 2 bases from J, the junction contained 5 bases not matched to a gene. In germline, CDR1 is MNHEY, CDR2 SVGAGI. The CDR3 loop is CASSYPNRGTYEQYF. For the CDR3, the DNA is TGTGCCAGCAGTTACCCTAACAGGGGGACCTACGAGCAGTACTTC.

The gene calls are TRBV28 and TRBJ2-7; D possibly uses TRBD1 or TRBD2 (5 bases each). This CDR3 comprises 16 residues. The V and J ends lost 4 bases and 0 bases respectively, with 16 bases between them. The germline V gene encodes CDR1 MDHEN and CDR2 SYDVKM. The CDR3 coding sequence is TGTGCCAGCAGTTCCCCCGGGGCAGGTTCCTCCTACGAGCAGTACTTC. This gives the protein CASSSPGAGSSYEQYF. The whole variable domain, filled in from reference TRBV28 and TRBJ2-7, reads DVKVTQSSRYLVKRTGEKVFLECVQDMDHENMFWYRQDPGLGLRLIYFSYDVKMKEKGDIPEGYSVSREKKERFSLILESASTNQTSMYLCASSSPGAGSSYEQYFGPGTRLTVT.

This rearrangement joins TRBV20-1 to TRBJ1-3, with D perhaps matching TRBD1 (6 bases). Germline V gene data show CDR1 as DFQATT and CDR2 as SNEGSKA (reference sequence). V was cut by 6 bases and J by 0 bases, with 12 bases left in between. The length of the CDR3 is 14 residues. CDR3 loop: CSADPDSSGNTIYF. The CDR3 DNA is TGCAGTGCCGACCCGGACAGCTCTGGAAACACCATATATTTT.

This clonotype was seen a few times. CDR3 amino acids: CSVAGQQNTDTQYF. The CDR3 DNA reads TGCAGCGTTGCGGGACAGCAAAACACAGATACGCAGTATTTT. J is TRBJ2-3 and V is TRBV29-1; 7 bases line up with TRBD1. Germline V CDR1 and CDR2: SQVTM, ANQGSEA. After removal of 4 bases from V and 2 bases from J, the junction contained 6 bases not matched to a gene. This CDR3 has 14 residues.

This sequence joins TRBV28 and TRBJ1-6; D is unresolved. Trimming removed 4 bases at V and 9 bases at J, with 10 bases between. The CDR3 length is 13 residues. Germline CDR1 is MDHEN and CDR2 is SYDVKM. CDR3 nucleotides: TGTGCCAGCAGTTCCCAGGAGTCTTCACCCCTCCACTTT. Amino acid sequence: CASSSQESSPLHF.

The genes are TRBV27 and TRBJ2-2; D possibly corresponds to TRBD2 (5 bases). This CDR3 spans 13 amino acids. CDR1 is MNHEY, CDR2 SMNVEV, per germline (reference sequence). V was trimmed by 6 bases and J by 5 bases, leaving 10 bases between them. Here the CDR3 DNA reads TGTGCCAGCAGATCTTGGGAGACCGGGGAGCTGTTTTTT. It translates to CASRSWETGELFF.

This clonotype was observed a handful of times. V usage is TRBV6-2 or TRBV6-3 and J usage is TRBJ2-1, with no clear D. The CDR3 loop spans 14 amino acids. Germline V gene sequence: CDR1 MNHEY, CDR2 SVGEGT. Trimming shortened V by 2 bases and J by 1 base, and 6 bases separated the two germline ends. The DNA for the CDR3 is TGTGCCAGCAGTTACGGAGATTCCTACAATGAGCAGTTCTTC. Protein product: CASSYGDSYNEQFF.

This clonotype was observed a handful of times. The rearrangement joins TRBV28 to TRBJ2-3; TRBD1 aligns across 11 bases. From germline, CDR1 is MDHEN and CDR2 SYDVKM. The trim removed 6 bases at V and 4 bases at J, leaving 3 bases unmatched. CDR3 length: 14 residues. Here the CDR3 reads CASRGTGGPDTQYF. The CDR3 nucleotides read TGTGCCAGCAGGGGGACAGGGGGTCCAGATACGCAGTATTTT.